One and the same sample provided the 2 T cell receptor beta chains below, sequenced in a study of cytotoxic CD8 clonotypes in ibrutinib-treated CLL. Only in-frame clones appear in the TCRdb table, and some are missing; sequencing was by immunoSEQ multiplex PCR. The sample carries 35,000 to 55,000 clones, less than 70% recorded once. The material was PBMCs, obtained after 12 months of ibrutinib treatment. The origin of the receptors is a human donor with chronic lymphocytic leukemia.

This clone was seen a handful of times. The chain combines TRBV7-9 with TRBJ2-2; 9 bases agree with TRBD1. CDR3 size: 16 residues. Germline CDR1 reads SEHNR; CDR2 reads FQNEAQ (reference sequence). Trimming at V came to 5 bases and at J to 6 bases, leaving 10 bases not matched to a gene. The CDR3 reads CASSQPGQGSSGELFF. As DNA, the CDR3 is TGTGCCAGCAGCCAACCGGGACAGGGTTCGTCCGGGGAGCTGTTTTTT.

V gene TRBV10-1 combines with J gene TRBJ2-1; unclear D gene. Germline V gene sequence: CDR1 WNHNN, CDR2 SYGVQD (reference sequence). V lost 5 bases, J lost 7 bases, and 9 bases lay in between. The CDR3 consists of 12 residues. The CDR3 DNA is TGCGCCAGCAGTAAAGATGGGAATGAGCAGTTCTTC. Its protein is CASSKDGNEQFF.